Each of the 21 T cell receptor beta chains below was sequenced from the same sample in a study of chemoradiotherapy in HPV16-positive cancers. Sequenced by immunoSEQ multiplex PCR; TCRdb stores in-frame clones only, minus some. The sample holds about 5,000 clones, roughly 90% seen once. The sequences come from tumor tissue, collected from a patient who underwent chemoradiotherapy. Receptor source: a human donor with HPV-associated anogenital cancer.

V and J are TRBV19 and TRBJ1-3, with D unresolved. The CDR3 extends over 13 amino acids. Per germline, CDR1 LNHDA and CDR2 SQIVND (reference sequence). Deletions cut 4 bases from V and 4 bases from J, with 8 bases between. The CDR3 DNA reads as TGTGCCAGTAGTAGAGGACGGGGAAACACCATATATTTT. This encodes CASSRGRGNTIYF.

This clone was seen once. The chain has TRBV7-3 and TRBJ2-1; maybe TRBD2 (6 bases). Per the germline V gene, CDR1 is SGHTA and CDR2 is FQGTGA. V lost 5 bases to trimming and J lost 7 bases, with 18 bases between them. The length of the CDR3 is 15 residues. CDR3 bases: TGTGCCAGCAGCCCCGACGGGGGTGATAGGAATGAGCAGTTCTTC. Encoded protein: CASSPDGGDRNEQFF.

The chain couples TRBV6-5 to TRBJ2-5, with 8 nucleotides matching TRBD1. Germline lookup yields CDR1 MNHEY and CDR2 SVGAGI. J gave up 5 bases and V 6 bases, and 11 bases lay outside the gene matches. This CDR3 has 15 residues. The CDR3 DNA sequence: TGTGCCAGCAGCGAGGGGCAGGGGGCATGGGAGACCCAGTACTTC. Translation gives CASSEGQGAWETQYF.

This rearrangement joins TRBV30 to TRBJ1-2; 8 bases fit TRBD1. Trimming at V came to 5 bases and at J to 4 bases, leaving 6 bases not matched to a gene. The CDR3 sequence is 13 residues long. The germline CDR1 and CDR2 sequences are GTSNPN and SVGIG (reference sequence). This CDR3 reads CAWQGARSYGYTF. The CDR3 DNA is TGTGCCTGGCAGGGGGCGCGGAGCTATGGCTACACCTTC.

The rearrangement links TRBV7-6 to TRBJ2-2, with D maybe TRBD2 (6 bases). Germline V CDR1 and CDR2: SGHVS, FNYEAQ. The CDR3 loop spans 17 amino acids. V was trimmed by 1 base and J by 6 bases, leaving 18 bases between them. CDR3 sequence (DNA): TGTGCCAGCAGCTTAGAAGCTACGTCGGAGGGTGCCGGGGAGCTGTTTTTT. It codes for CASSLEATSEGAGELFF.

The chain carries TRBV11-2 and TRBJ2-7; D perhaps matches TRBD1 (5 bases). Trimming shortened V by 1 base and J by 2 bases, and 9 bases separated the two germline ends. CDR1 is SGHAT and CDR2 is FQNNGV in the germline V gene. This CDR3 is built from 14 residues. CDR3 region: CASSLVAGTYEQYF. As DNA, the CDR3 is TGTGCCAGCAGCTTAGTCGCAGGGACCTACGAGCAGTACTTC.

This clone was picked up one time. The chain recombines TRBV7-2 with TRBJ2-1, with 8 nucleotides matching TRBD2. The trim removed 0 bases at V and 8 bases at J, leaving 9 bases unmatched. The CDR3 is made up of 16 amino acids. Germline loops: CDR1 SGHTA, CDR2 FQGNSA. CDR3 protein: CASSLAGHSGIYEQFF. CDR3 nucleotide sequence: TGTGCCAGCAGCTTAGCGGGGCATAGCGGGATTTATGAGCAGTTCTTC.

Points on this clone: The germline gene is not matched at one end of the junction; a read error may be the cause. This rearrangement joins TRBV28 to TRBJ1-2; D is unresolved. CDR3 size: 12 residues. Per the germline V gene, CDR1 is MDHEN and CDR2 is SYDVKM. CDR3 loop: CASSVEGRLADF. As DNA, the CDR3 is TGTGCCAGCAGTGTGGAGGGCCGGTTGGCAGACTTC.

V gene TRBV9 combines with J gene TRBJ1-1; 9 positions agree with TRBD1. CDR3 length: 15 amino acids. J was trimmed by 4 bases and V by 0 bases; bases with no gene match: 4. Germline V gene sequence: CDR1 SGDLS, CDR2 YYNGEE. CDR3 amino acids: CASSVEGTGRTEAFF. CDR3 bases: TGTGCCAGCAGCGTAGAGGGGACAGGGCGCACTGAAGCTTTCTTT.

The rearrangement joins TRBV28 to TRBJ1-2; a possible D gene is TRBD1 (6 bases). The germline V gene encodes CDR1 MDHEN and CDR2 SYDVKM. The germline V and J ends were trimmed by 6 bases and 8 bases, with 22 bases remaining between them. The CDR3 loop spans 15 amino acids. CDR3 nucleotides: TGTGCCAGCAGCCCCCCCACCAGGGGAGGTAAGGGCTACACCTTC. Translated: CASSPPTRGGKGYTF.

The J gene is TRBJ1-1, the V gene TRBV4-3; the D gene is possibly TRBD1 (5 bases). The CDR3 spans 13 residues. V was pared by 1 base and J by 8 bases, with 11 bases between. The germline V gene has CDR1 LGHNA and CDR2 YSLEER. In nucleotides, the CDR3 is TGCGCCAGCAGCCAAGTAGGGGTGGCGGAAGCTTTCTTT. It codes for CASSQVGVAEAFF.

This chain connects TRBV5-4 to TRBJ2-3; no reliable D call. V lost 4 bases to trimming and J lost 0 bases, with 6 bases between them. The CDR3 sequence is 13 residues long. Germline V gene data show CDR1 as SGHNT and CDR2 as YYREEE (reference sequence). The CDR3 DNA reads TGTGCCAGCAGCCCCGTCAGCACAGATACGCAGTATTTT. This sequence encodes CASSPVSTDTQYF.

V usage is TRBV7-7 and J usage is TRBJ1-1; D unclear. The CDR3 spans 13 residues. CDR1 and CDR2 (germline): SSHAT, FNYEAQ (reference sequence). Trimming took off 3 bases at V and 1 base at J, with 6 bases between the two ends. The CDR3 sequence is CASSFSENTEAFF. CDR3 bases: TGTGCCAGCAGCTTCTCCGAGAACACTGAAGCTTTCTTT.

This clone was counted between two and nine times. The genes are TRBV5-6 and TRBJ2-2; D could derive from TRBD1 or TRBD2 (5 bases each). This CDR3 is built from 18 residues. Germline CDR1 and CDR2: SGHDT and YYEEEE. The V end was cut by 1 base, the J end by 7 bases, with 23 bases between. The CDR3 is CASSLSWQGPFSVGELFF. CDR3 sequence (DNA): TGTGCCAGCAGCTTGTCCTGGCAGGGACCCTTTTCGGTCGGGGAGCTGTTTTTT.

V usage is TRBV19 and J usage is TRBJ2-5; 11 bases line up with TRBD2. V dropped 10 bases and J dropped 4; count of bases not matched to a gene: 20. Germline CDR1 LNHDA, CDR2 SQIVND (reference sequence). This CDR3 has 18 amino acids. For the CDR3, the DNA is TGTGCCACTACCAAGGGCATAGCGGGGGGGACCTTCTCAGAGACCCAGTACTTC. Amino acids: CATTKGIAGGTFSETQYF.

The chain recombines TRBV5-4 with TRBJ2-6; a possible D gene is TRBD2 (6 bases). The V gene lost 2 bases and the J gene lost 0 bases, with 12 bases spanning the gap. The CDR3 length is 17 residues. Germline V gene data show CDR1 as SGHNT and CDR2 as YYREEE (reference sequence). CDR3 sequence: CASSFGGRISGANVLTF. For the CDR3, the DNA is TGTGCCAGCAGCTTCGGGGGACGGATCTCTGGGGCCAACGTCCTGACTTTC.

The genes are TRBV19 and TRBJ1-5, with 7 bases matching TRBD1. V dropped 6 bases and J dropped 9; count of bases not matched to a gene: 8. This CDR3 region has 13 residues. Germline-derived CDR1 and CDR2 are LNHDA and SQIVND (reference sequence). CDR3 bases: TGTGCCAGTAGCCAAACAGGGGAGAGGCCCCAGCATTTT. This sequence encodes CASSQTGERPQHF.

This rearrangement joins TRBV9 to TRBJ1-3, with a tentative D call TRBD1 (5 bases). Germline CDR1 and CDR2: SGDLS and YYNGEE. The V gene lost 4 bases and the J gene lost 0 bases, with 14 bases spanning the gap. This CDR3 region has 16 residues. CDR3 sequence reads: CASSLSPGSSGNTIYF. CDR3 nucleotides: TGTGCCAGCAGCTTGAGCCCAGGGAGCTCTGGAAACACCATATATTTT.

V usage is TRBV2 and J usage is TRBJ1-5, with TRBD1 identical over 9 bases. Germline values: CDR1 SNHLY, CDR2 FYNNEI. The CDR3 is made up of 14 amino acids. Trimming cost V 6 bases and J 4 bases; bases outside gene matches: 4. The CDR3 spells CASSLGQGNQPQHF. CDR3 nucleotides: TGTGCCAGCAGCCTCGGACAGGGGAATCAGCCCCAGCATTTT.

The CDR3 bases are TGTGCCACCAGCAGAGACCTTCTCCCCAATTCACCCCTCCACTTT. Protein product: CATSRDLLPNSPLHF. The chain combines TRBV15 with TRBJ1-6; no clear D gene. Germline V gene lookup returns CDR1 LNHNV and CDR2 YYDKDF (reference sequence). The ends were cut back, 0 bases at V and 7 bases at J, with 10 bases in the middle. The CDR3 sequence is 15 residues long. Together with reference TRBV15 and TRBJ1-6, the CDR3 gives the full variable domain: DAMVIQNPRYQVTQFGKPVTLSCSQTLNHNVMYWYQQKSSQAPKLLFHYYDKDFNNEADTPDNFQSRRPNTSFCFLDIRSPGLGDTAMYLCATSRDLLPNSPLHFGNGTRLTVT.

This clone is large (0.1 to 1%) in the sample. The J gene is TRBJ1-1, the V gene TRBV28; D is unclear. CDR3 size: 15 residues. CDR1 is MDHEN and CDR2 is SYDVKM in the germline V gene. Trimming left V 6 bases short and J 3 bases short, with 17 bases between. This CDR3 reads CASSPGPGGYTEAFF. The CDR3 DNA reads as TGTGCCAGCAGCCCAGGACCCGGCGGTTACACTGAAGCTTTCTTT.